A single sample gave rise to the 10 T cell receptor beta chains below, sequenced in a study of regulatory T cells in long-lasting Graves disease. Time point here: newly diagnosed GD, antithyroid drugs for less than 3 months. PBMC RNA was the source of the TCR library. Construction of TCR beta libraries relied on iRepertoire HTBI primers and on Arm-PCR targeting CDR3 regions. TCRdb processed the multiplex PCR reads anew with MiXCR; each CDR3 protein has one entry. The profile shows some 200,000 distinct CDR3 sequences, around 20% of them singletons. This same sample was also taken into another study, of T cells in Graves' hyperthyroidism and ophthalmopathy.

The material sequenced was peripheral blood mononuclear cells (PBMCs), taken at new diagnosis, from a patient treated with antithyroid drugs. The receptors derive from a woman in her twenties or thirties with Graves disease.

On this clonotype itself: One junction end does not reproduce the germline sequence, and a read error may be involved. This sequence joins TRBV6-2 or TRBV6-3 and TRBJ1-1, with TRBD1 identical over 8 bases. The CDR3 is 13 amino acids. CDR1 and CDR2 from the germline V gene are MNHEY and SVGEGT. CDR3 amino acids: CASSRQGNTEDFF. The DNA of the CDR3 is TGTGCCAGCAGTAGACAGGGGAACACTGAAGATTTCTTT.

This clonotype was counted many times. The genes are TRBV20-1 and TRBJ2-1; 7 positions match TRBD2. The CDR3 has 13 amino acids. CDR1 DFQATT and CDR2 SNEGSKA come from the germline V gene (reference sequence). The V and J ends lost 7 bases and 1 base, in that order; junction bases with no gene match: 4. CDR3 nucleotide sequence: TGCAGTGAGGTCGGGAGGTCCTACAATGAGCAGTTCTTC. It encodes CSEVGRSYNEQFF.

The chain has TRBV2 and TRBJ2-5; D call uncertain. The germline gives CDR1 SNHLY, CDR2 FYNNEI. Trimming removed 2 bases at V and 4 bases at J, with 14 bases between. CDR3 size: 15 residues. The DNA of the CDR3 is TGTGCCAGCAGTGAATATCGACGAGGTCGAGAGACCCAGTACTTC. It translates to CASSEYRRGRETQYF.

This clonotype was detected ten times or more. The V gene is TRBV6-1, the J gene TRBJ2-3, with D possibly being TRBD2 (6 bases). Trimming cost V 1 base and J 0 bases, with 11 bases left between them. The CDR3 has 16 amino acids. Germline assignment: CDR1 MNHNS and CDR2 SASEGT. The DNA of the CDR3 is TGTGCCAGCAGTGAAGGAATAGCGGCTAGCACAGATACGCAGTATTTT. Translated, it gives CASSEGIAASTDTQYF.

At least ten counts were recorded for this clonotype. The chain recombines TRBV27 with TRBJ2-3; D may be TRBD1 (6 bases). V was trimmed by 2 bases and J by 6 bases, leaving 12 bases between them. Germline CDR1 MNHEY, CDR2 SMNVEV (reference sequence). The CDR3 consists of 14 residues. The CDR3 DNA is TGTGCCAGCAGTTTACAGGGGCGTCTGGATACGCAGTATTTT. Translating it yields CASSLQGRLDTQYF.

This clonotype was recorded many times. CDR3 nucleotides: TGTGCCAGCAGCCGGGGACAAATGAACACTGAAGCTTTCTTT. Its protein is CASSRGQMNTEAFF. The chain employs TRBV19 and TRBJ1-1, with D perhaps matching TRBD1 (6 bases). There are 14 residues in the CDR3. Per germline, CDR1 LNHDA and CDR2 SQIVND (reference sequence). Trimming shortened V by 9 bases and J by 0 bases, and 14 bases separated the two germline ends.

This clonotype was detected a few times. V usage is TRBV5-4 and J usage is TRBJ2-3; D tentatively fits TRBD1 or TRBD2 (5 bases each). Germline lookup yields CDR1 SGHNT and CDR2 YYREEE (reference sequence). With 4 bases removed from V and 1 base from J, the gap between germline ends came to 10 bases. This CDR3 has 14 residues. The CDR3 DNA reads as TGTGCCAGCAGCCCGGGGCTTCGCACAGATACGCAGTATTTT. Its protein is CASSPGLRTDTQYF.

This clonotype was found many times. The chain is built from TRBV18 and TRBJ1-3; D gene unclear. This CDR3 contains 15 residues. V shed 5 bases and J shed 4 bases, with 15 bases lying between them. The germline V gene has CDR1 KGHSH and CDR2 LQKENI. The CDR3 loop reads CASSSAPGGGNTIYF. The DNA for the CDR3 is TGTGCCAGCTCATCAGCACCCGGAGGCGGAAACACCATATATTTT.

The V gene is TRBV6-1, the J gene TRBJ2-7; 9 bases are shared with TRBD2. The CDR3 is 15 residues long. The germline V gene encodes CDR1 MNHNS and CDR2 SASEGT. The V segment lost 1 base and the J segment 3 bases; nucleotides outside the gene matches: 4. The CDR3 spells CASSEGPSGNYEQYF. CDR3 sequence (DNA): TGTGCCAGCAGTGAAGGCCCTAGCGGGAACTACGAGCAGTACTTC.

In this sample, this clonotype turned up many times. This chain joins TRBV30 and TRBJ1-2; D perhaps matches TRBD1 (6 bases). Germline V CDR1 and CDR2: GTSNPN, SVGIG (reference sequence). The CDR3 spans 13 residues. V lost 1 base, J lost 3 bases, and 9 bases lay in between. This chain's CDR3 is CAWSGQVYYGYTF. The CDR3 DNA sequence: TGTGCCTGGAGTGGACAGGTCTACTATGGCTACACCTTC.